This TCR beta chain was recorded in a study of regulatory dendritic cells for organ transplantation (TCRdb year 2017). Context from the whole study: Monocytes were cultured with vitamin D3 on days 0 and 4 and with IL-10 on day 4 to generate regulatory dendritic cells. To evaluate the response of the DCs to a potent maturation-inducing agent, LPS was added to DC cultures on day 6. Sorted naive and memory CD4+ and CD8+ T cells had their TCRbeta repertoires sequenced both before and after allostimulation with either regulatory or mature dendritic cells. Study-wide findings and limitations: Repertoires were highly diverse in naive CD4+ and CD8+ T cells, less diverse in memory cells, and most oligoclonal in memory CD8+ cells. Expansion of memory CD8+ clones was induced by allostimulation in both subjects, but more limited expansion appeared to be induced by regulatory dendritic cells than by mature dendritic cells. Of the resting subsets, memory CD8+ T cells had the largest number of alloreactive TCR clonotypes. The authors pointed out considerable heterogeneity between individuals in the alloreactive memory CD8+ T cell pool, and only a couple of subjects were sequenced.

The CDR3 runs 15 residues from the cysteine to the phenylalanine. Just the 45-base CDR3 DNA is kept, in frame starting at base 1. Trimming leaves V shorter by 3 bases and J shorter by 3 bases, with the junction holding 3 bases beyond the gene matches. Taken from the germline V gene, the CDR1 and CDR2 loops are SGHDT and YYEEEE. TCRbeta CDR3 regions were amplified by multiplexed two-step PCR using Vbeta-specific forward primers and Jbeta-specific reverse primers. Through the immunoSEQ service, TCRbeta libraries were sequenced on an Illumina instrument. The paper's data handling went like this. IMGT annotation was used to assign V, D and J genes, and synthetic CDR3 analogues were used to correct the counts for multiplex PCR bias. In the immunoSEQ Analyzer, repertoire clonality was calculated as one minus the normalized Shannon entropy. Fisher's exact test with Benjamini-Hochberg false discovery rate control was used to define clonal expansion, with two-tailed P<0.01. In TCRdb, the immuneACCESS table is reduced to in-frame sequences with V and J assigned. These tables do not hold every clone; where another copy was compared, an unresolved V gene accounts for under half, and the others remain unexplained. That table gives V, J and clone size, and the DNA gave D and trimming. Within this sample are 9,500 to 15,000 clones, with about 70% of them counted one time only. The ten largest clones capture 0.63% of the sample.

Sorted T cell subsets were CFSE-labeled and co-cultured for approximately 5 days with allogeneic regulatory or mature dendritic cells at a 1:10 DC:T ratio. FACS was used to sort CD4+ or CD8+ cells into naive T cells (CD45RA+) and memory T cells (CD45RO+). A couple of healthy control subjects provided the T cells used for TCR sequencing. The Qiagen DNeasy Blood & Tissue Kit was used to extract genomic DNA. Remarks on this clone: This clone's antigen is unknown. No quality values exist for individual bases; no much larger clone is one base distant.

Sequencing input: naive CD4+ T cells from blood cultured with regulatory dendritic cells. Per the publication, the cell subset or site label means: CD45RA+ naive T cells. The chain couples TRBV5-6 to TRBJ1-2, with TRBD1 identical over 12 junction bases. The TCR comes from a human donor in good health. The CDR3 reads CASSSGTGGDYGYTF. The nucleotide sequence reads TGTGCCAGCAGCTCCGGGACAGGGGGCGACTATGGCTACACCTTC.